Described below is a single T cell receptor (beta chain) sequence and its context. V was pared by 1 base and J by 9 bases, with 8 bases of the junction left unmatched. This CDR3 is 14 amino acids long. From germline, CDR1 is GTSNPN and CDR2 SVGIG (reference sequence). The source of the sample is a study of blood T cell repertoires in COVID-19. Background on the study: T cells, B-cell-depleted T cells, or PBMCs provided the cDNA or gDNA that served as material.

In the original processing: Amplified reference gene primers provided the basis for estimating nucleated cell counts. Libraries were prepared by immunoSEQ multiplex PCR; TCRdb keeps only in-frame clonotypes and omits some of them. The V and J calls and clone size are taken from that table; D and trimming were inferred from the DNA. The table lists about 170,000 clones, 80% to 85% of them singletons, with over 2% in the top ten. The chain couples TRBV30 to TRBJ2-1; 8 bases are a match to TRBD1. This TCR came from a human donor with acute or convalescent COVID-19. The donor label of this sample is uncertain. The sample consisted of peripheral blood. CDR3: CAWSAETGVTEQFF. CDR3 in DNA: TGTGCCTGGAGTGCGGAGACAGGGGTCACTGAGCAGTTCTTC.